Listed here is a single TCR beta chain. The data are from a study of blood T cell repertoires in COVID-19. At the level of the study: COVID-19 samples, acute and convalescent, were from the United States, Italy and Spain.

Followed longitudinally, the Seattle patients had been enrolled during active infection. As originally analysed: Nucleated cell counts were estimated from reference gene primer amplification. Method: immunoSEQ multiplex PCR; TCRdb's copy keeps in-frame clones and lacks some. V, J and clone size are taken as reported in that table, and D and trimming were inferred from the DNA itself. This table holds about 300,000 clones, about nine tenths found once. This clonotype was obtained from a woman in her twenties or thirties with COVID-19, enrolled during active disease. The sample comprised peripheral blood.

The CDR3: CASSVEGLVYEQFF. In DNA, the CDR3 is TGTGCCAGCAGCGTAGAGGGACTAGTTTATGAGCAGTTCTTC. The chain is built from TRBV9 and TRBJ2-1; 8 bases match TRBD2. The CDR3 is 14 residues long. The germline CDR1 and CDR2 sequences are SGDLS and YYNGEE. J gave up 8 bases and V 0 bases, and 4 bases lay outside the gene matches.